These 15 T cell receptor beta chains share one sample of origin, sequenced in a study of blood T cell repertoires in COVID-19 (dated by TCRdb to between 2020 and 2021). The receptor library was made with the immunoSEQ multiplex PCR assay. In TCRdb, the immuneACCESS table is reduced to in-frame sequences with V and J assigned. These tables do not hold every clone; where another copy was compared, an unresolved V gene accounts for under half, and the others remain unexplained. This sample comprises approximately 300,000 clones, about 89% of them detected only once. The ten largest clones take up 5.2% of the sample. Sequencing was done on a sample of PBMCs or T cells enriched from blood (not recorded which). Every receptor here comes from a man between 60 and 75 years old who had recovered from COVID-19.

The V gene is TRBV4-3, the J gene TRBJ1-2, with D uncertain. This CDR3 comprises 14 residues. With 4 bases removed from V and 8 bases from J, the gap between germline ends came to 17 bases. Germline V CDR1 and CDR2: LGHNA, YSLEER. The CDR3, as DNA: TGCGCCAGCAGCCCTGACCCCCTAGACTCCGGCTACACCTTC. It translates to CASSPDPLDSGYTF.

The chain employs TRBV6-2 or TRBV6-3 and TRBJ1-1; no reliable D call. CDR1 and CDR2 from the germline V gene are MNHEY and SVGEGT. V dropped 6 bases and J dropped 2 bases, with 10 bases sitting between them. The CDR3 runs to 13 residues. CDR3 region: CASSQQLNTEAFF. In DNA, the CDR3 is TGTGCCAGCAGCCAACAATTAAACACTGAAGCTTTCTTT.

The chain is built from TRBV3-1 (or the pseudogene TRBV3-2) and TRBJ2-7, with 8 nucleotides matching TRBD2. Germline trimming cut 3 bases from V and 7 bases from J; bases unmatched to any gene: 11. In germline, CDR1 is LGHDT, CDR2 YNNKEL (reference sequence). The CDR3 extends over 15 amino acids. The CDR3 region is CASSHGRAPWREQYF. The CDR3 bases are TGTGCCAGCAGCCACGGGAGGGCCCCTTGGAGAGAGCAGTACTTC.

In this sample, this clone turned up once. The chain joins TRBV5-8 to TRBJ1-6; D not certain. This CDR3 spans 16 amino acids. V shed 4 bases and J shed 0 bases, with 11 bases lying between them. Germline CDR1 is SGHTS and CDR2 is YDEGEE. CDR3 in DNA: TGTGCCAGCAGCCCCGGGGAGGGCTCCTATAATTCACCCCTCCACTTT. Its translation: CASSPGEGSYNSPLHF.

The rearrangement links TRBV13 to TRBJ1-3; 7 bases agree with TRBD1. The V gene end was trimmed by 6 bases and the J gene end by 4 bases; junction bases not matched to a gene: 15. CDR1 is PRHDT and CDR2 is FYEKMQ in the germline V gene (reference sequence). This CDR3 is 17 amino acids long. CDR3 DNA: TGTGCCAGCAGACTCGGACAGGAACGAAGATCCGGAAACACCATATATTTT. Translating it yields CASRLGQERRSGNTIYF.

This chain uses TRBV12-3 or TRBV12-4 with TRBJ1-6; unclear D gene. V was clipped by 5 bases and J by 10 bases, with 12 bases between them. There are 13 residues in the CDR3. The CDR3 sequence: CASSRTGGSPLHF. CDR3 coding DNA: TGTGCCAGCAGTCGAACGGGTGGATCACCCCTCCACTTT.

The rearrangement uses TRBV6-2 or TRBV6-3 and TRBJ1-2, with 10 positions matching TRBD1. The V segment lost 5 bases and the J segment 7 bases; nucleotides outside the gene matches: 10. This CDR3 has 15 residues. The germline CDR1 and CDR2 sequences are MNHEY and SVGEGT. The CDR3 sequence is CASSAPGQGFGGYTF. CDR3 DNA sequence: TGTGCCAGCAGTGCCCCGGGACAGGGGTTTGGTGGCTACACCTTC.

The chain is built from TRBV7-9 and TRBJ1-2; 12 bases are a match to TRBD1. Germline V gives CDR1 SEHNR, CDR2 FQNEAQ (reference sequence). V lost 5 bases to trimming and J lost 4 bases; unmatched junction nucleotides: 8. The CDR3 sequence is 16 residues long. CDR3 coding DNA: TGTGCCAGCAGCGGCGGGACAGGGGGCACCTCCTATGGCTACACCTTC. Its translation is CASSGGTGGTSYGYTF.

J is TRBJ2-7 and V is TRBV6-2 or TRBV6-3, with TRBD1 matching 12 bases. From germline, CDR1 is MNHEY and CDR2 SVGEGT. V lost 6 bases and J lost 4; bases outside the gene matches: 10. The CDR3 is made up of 16 amino acids. The CDR3 here is CASSPVGDRGRYEQYF. CDR3 DNA sequence: TGTGCCAGCAGCCCCGTGGGGGACAGGGGGCGATACGAGCAGTACTTC.

V and J are TRBV9 and TRBJ2-3; 9 nucleotides line up with TRBD2. Germline loops: CDR1 SGDLS, CDR2 YYNGEE. There are 15 residues in the CDR3. V was pared by 2 bases and J by 4 bases, with 5 bases of the junction left unmatched. CDR3 nucleotides: TGTGCCAGCAGCGTTAGCGGGAGTGGGGCAGATACGCAGTATTTT. It is translated as CASSVSGSGADTQYF.

J is TRBJ2-7 and V is TRBV4-3, with 10 bases that match TRBD1. The germline CDR1 and CDR2 sequences are LGHNA and YSLEER. The J segment lost 4 bases and the V segment lost 0 bases, leaving 3 bases of the junction unmatched. This CDR3 spans 15 amino acids. The DNA for the CDR3 is TGCGCCAGCAGCCAAGACCGGACAGGGGGTTACGAGCAGTACTTC. Protein product: CASSQDRTGGYEQYF.

The V gene is TRBV2, the J gene TRBJ2-3, with D maybe TRBD2 (5 bases). In germline, CDR1 is SNHLY, CDR2 FYNNEI. The CDR3 extends over 15 amino acids. V was pared by 4 bases and J by 0 bases, with 11 bases between. The CDR3 DNA reads TGTGCCAGCAGTGTGTACGGGGATAGCACAGATACGCAGTATTTT. Translation gives CASSVYGDSTDTQYF. Full variable domain (missing parts from reference TRBV2 and TRBJ2-3): EPEVTQTPSHQVTQMGQEVILRCVPISNHLYFYWYRQILGQKVEFLVSFYNNEISEKSEIFDDQFSVERPDGSNFTLKIRSTKLEDSAMYFCASSVYGDSTDTQYFGPGTRLTVL.

The rearrangement links TRBV2 to TRBJ2-7; 8 nucleotides match TRBD2. With V trimmed by 8 bases and J by 2 bases, 5 bases remained unmatched. From germline, CDR1 is SNHLY and CDR2 FYNNEI. This CDR3 region has 13 residues. As DNA, the CDR3 is TGTGCCAGCGAGCGGGAGAGGGCCTACGAGCAGTACTTC. Its protein is CASERERAYEQYF.

The chain is built from TRBV9 and TRBJ2-2, with 8 bases that match TRBD2. This CDR3 has 15 residues. The germline gives CDR1 SGDLS, CDR2 YYNGEE. The trim removed 5 bases at V and 3 bases at J, leaving 6 bases unmatched. The CDR3 bases are TGTGCCAGCAGACCCGAGGGACTAGACACCGGGGAGCTGTTTTTT. Its protein is CASRPEGLDTGELFF.

The V gene is TRBV24-1, the J gene TRBJ1-2; the match to TRBD1 covers 9 bases. The length of the CDR3 is 15 residues. Germline CDR1 is KGHDR and CDR2 is SFDVKD. The V segment lost 7 bases and the J segment 5 bases; nucleotides outside the gene matches: 10. The CDR3 DNA reads TGTGCCACCAGAATTAACAGGGGGCAGAAGTATGGCTACACCTTC. This translates into CATRINRGQKYGYTF.